This TCR beta chain stems from a study of CD8+ T cells in alopecia areata. A remark on this clone: The antigen is not known.

Germline CDR1 is SGHRS and CDR2 is YFSETQ. After removal of 0 bases from V and 5 bases from J, the junction contained 4 bases not matched to a gene. There are 14 residues in the CDR3. Extracted RNA was reverse transcribed, and the resulting cDNA served as sequencing template. This table comes from immunoSEQ multiplex PCR, and its TCRdb copy is limited to in-frame clones, with some not included. The sample shows 200,000 to 250,000 clones, 50% to 60% of them seen only once. Collected material from alopecia areata patients comprised lesional scalp punch biopsies and peripheral blood. CD4+ and CD8+ T cells were sorted from PBMCs stained for CD3, CD4 and CD8. Study-wide results and caveats: Patients showed less clear TCR sequence sharing than mice, possibly partly because of HLA diversity. Normal-skin resident alphabeta T cells also appear among scalp sample sequences.

The rearrangement uses TRBV5-1 and TRBJ2-7; 8 positions match TRBD1. The sequencing here drew on CD4+ T cells sorted from blood, taken at week 0. The sequence came from a human donor with alopecia areata. The CDR3 protein is CASSLGTGNHEQYF. The CDR3 DNA is TGCGCCAGCAGCTTGGGGACAGGGAACCACGAGCAGTACTTC.